This T cell receptor (beta chain) is drawn from a study of blood T cell repertoires in COVID-19. The wider study: T cells, B-cell-depleted T cells, or PBMCs supplied cDNA or gDNA.

A Seattle source enrolled patients during active infection and followed them longitudinally. The data were produced by immunoSEQ multiplex PCR, yet TCRdb's version contains in-frame clones alone and is incomplete. The data show approximately 250,000 clones, 70% to 90% seen once. Trimming pared 2 bases from V and 3 bases from J, leaving 19 bases between. The CDR3 covers 17 residues. The germline CDR1 and CDR2 sequences are SEHNR and FQNEAQ (reference sequence). This TCR was sampled from a man aged 45-65 years with COVID-19, enrolled during active disease. The genes are TRBV7-9 and TRBJ2-5, with a weak D call TRBD2 (5 bases). The sample consisted of peripheral blood. The CDR3 DNA reads TGTGCCAGCAGCTTAAGAGGGCGGACCCTTACGAAAGAGACCCAGTACTTC. It translates to CASSLRGRTLTKETQYF.